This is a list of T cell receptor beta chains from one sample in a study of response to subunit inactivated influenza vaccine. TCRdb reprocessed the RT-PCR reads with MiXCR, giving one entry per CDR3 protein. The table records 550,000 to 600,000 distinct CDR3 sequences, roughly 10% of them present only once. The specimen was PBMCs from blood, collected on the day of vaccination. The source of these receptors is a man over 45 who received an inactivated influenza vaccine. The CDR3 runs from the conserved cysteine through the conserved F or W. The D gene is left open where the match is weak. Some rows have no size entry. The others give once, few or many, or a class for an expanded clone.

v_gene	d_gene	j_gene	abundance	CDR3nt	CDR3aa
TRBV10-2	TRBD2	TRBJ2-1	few	TGCGCCAGCAGTGACCCCGGTTCGAGCGGGGGATTCCACAATGAGCAGTTCTTC	CASSDPGSSGGFHNEQFF
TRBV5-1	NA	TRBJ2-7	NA	TGCGCCAGCAGCTTGGACAGGGAAGCATACGAGCATTACTTC	CASSLDREAYEHYF
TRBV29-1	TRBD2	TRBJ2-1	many	TGCAGCGGCGAATCGACTAGCGGGGGATACAATGAGCAGTTCTTC	CSGESTSGGYNEQFF
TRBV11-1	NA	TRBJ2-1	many	TGTGCCAGCAGCCCCCGGCAGGCATTAATGGGTTCCTACAATGAGCAGTTCTTC	CASSPRQALMGSYNEQFF
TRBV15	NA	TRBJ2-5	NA	TGTGCCACCAGCAGATCGACAGCCCAAGAGACCCAGTACTTC	CATSRSTAQETQYF
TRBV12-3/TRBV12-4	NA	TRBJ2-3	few	TGTGCCAGCAGTTTTGGGGAAAGAGATACGCAGTATTTT	CASSFGERDTQYF
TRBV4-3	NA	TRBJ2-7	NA	TGCGCCAGCAGCCAATGGCGAGGGGTCGAATCCCCTTCCCACGAGCAGTACTTC	CASSQWRGVESPSHEQYF
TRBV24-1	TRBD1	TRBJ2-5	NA	TGTGCCACCAGTGATAATGGACAGGGGGGGACCCAGTACTTC	CATSDNGQGGTQYF
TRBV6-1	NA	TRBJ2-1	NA	TGTGCCAGCAGCATATCCGGGAAAAACAATGAGCAGTTCTTC	CASSISGKNNEQFF
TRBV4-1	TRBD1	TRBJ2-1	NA	TGCGCCAGCAGCCTCTCATTGGGACAGGGGAACAATGAGCAGTTCTTC	CASSLSLGQGNNEQFF
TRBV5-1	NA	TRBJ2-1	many	TGCGCCAGCAGCTTGACCGGGACACACGACCCCTACAATGAGCAGTTCTTC	CASSLTGTHDPYNEQFF
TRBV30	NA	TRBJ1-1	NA	TGTGCCTCAACGGCGGGACCGCTGAACACTGAAGCTTTCTTT	CASTAGPLNTEAFF
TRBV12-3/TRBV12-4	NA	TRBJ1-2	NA	TGTGCCAGCAGTTTGGGCAGCTATAACTATGGCTACACCTTC	CASSLGSYNYGYTF
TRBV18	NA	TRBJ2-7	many	TGTGCCAGCTCACCAGGATTTGCCTACGAGCAGTACTTC	CASSPGFAYEQYF
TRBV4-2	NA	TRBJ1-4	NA	TGTGCCAGCAGCCAGCCCGCGGACGGTGAAAAACTGTTTTTT	CASSQPADGEKLFF